What follows are 8 T cell receptor beta chains derived from one specimen sequenced in a study of T cells in women clearing cervical HPV infection. Clones were read by immunoSEQ multiplex PCR, and TCRdb kept only the in-frame ones, dropping some. The repertoire table contains approximately 40,000 clones. The sequenced sample consisted of blood buffy coat. All receptors come from a woman aged 18 to 75 with a cervical HPV16 infection that either progressed to CIN3+ or cleared (not recorded which).

CDR3 region: CASSIDLQETQYF. The sequenced CDR3 bases are TGTGCCAGTAGTATAGACCTCCAAGAGACC. V and J are TRBV19 and TRBJ2-5; D is uncertain. The CDR3 end is not reached by the read, which stops 3 residues before it; the germline J gene fills it in. V was cut by 0 bases and J by 1 base, with 3 bases left in between. This CDR3 has 13 amino acids. CDR1 LNHDA and CDR2 SQIVND come from the germline V gene (reference sequence).

Turning to this clone: Sequencing ends 3 residues short of the CDR3 end; the germline J gene provides the rest. This chain connects TRBV7-9 to TRBJ1-1; the D gene is possibly TRBD1 (5 bases). From germline, CDR1 is SEHNR and CDR2 FQNEAQ (reference sequence). Trimming took 4 bases from V and 2 from J, leaving 11 bases between them. The CDR3 runs to 14 residues. The CDR3 DNA, read in part, is TGTGCCAGCAGCTCGACAGTTAGAAACACTGAA. The encoded protein is CASSSTVRNTE. The complete CDR3 sequence is CASSSTVRNTEAFF.

Note on this clone: The DNA ends 3 residues before the CDR3 does, and the rest of the CDR3 is filled in from the germline J gene. The genes are TRBV5-4 and TRBJ2-7, with D tentatively TRBD1 (5 bases). The ends were cut back, 1 base at V and 3 bases at J, with 11 bases in the middle. CDR1 SGHNT and CDR2 YYREEE come from the germline V gene (reference sequence). This CDR3 is 14 amino acids long. The CDR3 bases that were read are TGTGCCAGCAGCTTGATCCAGGGTCACTACGAG. Its translation: CASSLIQGHYE. The full CDR3 protein reads CASSLIQGHYEQYF.

With regard to this clone: The CDR3 extends 3 residues past the end of the read, so its final part is completed from the germline J gene. The chain combines TRBV7-8 with TRBJ1-4; D not resolved. The V end lost 2 bases, the J end lost 8 bases, and 15 bases lay between the germline ends. From germline, CDR1 is SGHVS and CDR2 FQNEAQ. CDR3 size: 15 residues. The CDR3 protein is CASSLSRDRGEKLFF. The CDR3 bases that were read are TGTGCCAGCAGCTTATCTCGCGATCGAGGGGAAAAA.

For this clone: The CDR3 end is not reached by the read, which stops 3 residues before it; the germline J gene fills it in. The chain couples TRBV19 to TRBJ2-3; D unclear. The germline V gene encodes CDR1 LNHDA and CDR2 SQIVND (reference sequence). Trimming took off 3 bases at V and 0 bases at J, with 7 bases between the two ends. CDR3 length: 14 amino acids. The CDR3 sequence: CASSIRRSTDTQYF. CDR3 DNA, as far as it was read: TGTGCCAGTAGTATCCGGCGGAGCACAGATACG.

With regard to this clone: Other nucleotide sequences in the sample specify the same CDR3. CDR3 region: CASSLDRLQETQYF. CDR3 DNA, as far as it was read: TGTGCCAGCAGTTTAGACAGGTTACAAGAGACC. The chain employs TRBV28 and TRBJ2-5; tentative D call: TRBD1 (6 bases). Read data end 3 residues before the CDR3 end; the end is taken from the germline J gene. Germline V CDR1 and CDR2: MDHEN, SYDVKM. This CDR3 has 14 amino acids. The V end lost 2 bases, the J end lost 2 bases, and 9 bases lay between the germline ends.

As concerns this clone: The CDR3 extends 3 residues past the end of the read, so its final part is completed from the germline J gene. The rearrangement joins TRBV18 to TRBJ1-1, with 9 bases aligning to TRBD1. Germline assignment: CDR1 KGHSH and CDR2 LQKENI. V lost 2 bases, J lost 5 bases, and 9 bases stayed unmatched. The CDR3 runs 16 residues. CDR3 bases read: TGTGCCAGCTCACCAGGGACAGGGAGGGTAAAAACTGAA. It yields the protein CASSPGTGRVKTE. The CDR3 in full is CASSPGTGRVKTEAFF.

A word on this clone: The CDR3 extends 3 residues past the end of the read, so its final part is completed from the germline J gene. This chain joins TRBV19 and TRBJ1-1; D remains unclear. CDR1 and CDR2 (germline): LNHDA, SQIVND (reference sequence). The CDR3 has 13 amino acids. V shed 1 base and J shed 3 bases, with 6 bases lying between them. CDR3 DNA, as far as it was read: TGTGCCAGTAGTATAGCACGGGACACTGAA. Its translation: CASSIARDTE. The whole CDR3 is CASSIARDTEAFF.